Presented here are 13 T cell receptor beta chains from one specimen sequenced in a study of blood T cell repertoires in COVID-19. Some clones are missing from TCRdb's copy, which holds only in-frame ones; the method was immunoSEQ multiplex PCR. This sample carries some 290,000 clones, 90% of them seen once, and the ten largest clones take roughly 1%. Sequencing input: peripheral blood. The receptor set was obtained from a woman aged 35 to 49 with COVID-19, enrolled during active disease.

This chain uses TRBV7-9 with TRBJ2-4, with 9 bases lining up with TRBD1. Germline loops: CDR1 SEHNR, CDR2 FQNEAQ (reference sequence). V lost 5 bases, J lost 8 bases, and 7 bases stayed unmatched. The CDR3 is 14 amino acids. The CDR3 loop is CASSPGQGLDIQYF. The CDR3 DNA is TGTGCCAGCAGCCCTGGACAGGGGCTTGACATTCAGTACTTC.

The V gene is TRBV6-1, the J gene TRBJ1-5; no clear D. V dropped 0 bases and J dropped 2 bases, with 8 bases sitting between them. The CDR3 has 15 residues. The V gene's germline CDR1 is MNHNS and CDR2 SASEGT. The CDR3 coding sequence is TGTGCCAGCAGTGAAGCGTCCATTGGCAATCAGCCCCAGCATTTT. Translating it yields CASSEASIGNQPQHF.

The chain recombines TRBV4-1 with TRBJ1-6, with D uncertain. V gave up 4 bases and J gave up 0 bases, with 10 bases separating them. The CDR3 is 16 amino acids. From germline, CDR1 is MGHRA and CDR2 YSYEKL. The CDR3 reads CASSRGSSSYNSPLHF. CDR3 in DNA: TGCGCCAGCAGCCGCGGCTCAAGCTCCTATAATTCACCCCTCCACTTT.

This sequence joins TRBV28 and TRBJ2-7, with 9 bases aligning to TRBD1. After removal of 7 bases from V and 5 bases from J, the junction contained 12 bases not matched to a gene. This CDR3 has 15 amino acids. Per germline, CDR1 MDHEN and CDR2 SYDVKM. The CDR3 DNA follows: TGTGCCAGCAATTCGTTCCGGGACAGGGCCGACGAGCAGTACTTC. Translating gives CASNSFRDRADEQYF.

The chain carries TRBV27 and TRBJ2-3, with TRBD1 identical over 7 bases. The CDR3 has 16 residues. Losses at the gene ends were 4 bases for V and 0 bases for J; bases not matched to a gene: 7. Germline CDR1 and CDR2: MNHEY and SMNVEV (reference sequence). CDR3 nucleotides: TGTGCCAGCAGTTACCGGGACAGAGCTAGCACAGATACGCAGTATTTT. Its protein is CASSYRDRASTDTQYF.

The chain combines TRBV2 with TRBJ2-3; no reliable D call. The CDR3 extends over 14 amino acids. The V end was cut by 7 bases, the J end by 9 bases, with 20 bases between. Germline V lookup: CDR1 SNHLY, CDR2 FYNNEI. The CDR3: CASNPHLSSPTQYF. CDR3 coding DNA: TGTGCCAGCAACCCACACCTTAGCAGCCCGACGCAGTATTTT.

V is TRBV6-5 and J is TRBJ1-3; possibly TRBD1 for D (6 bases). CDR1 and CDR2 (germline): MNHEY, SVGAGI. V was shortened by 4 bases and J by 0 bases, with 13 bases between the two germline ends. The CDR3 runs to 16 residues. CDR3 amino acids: CASSSYREGSGNTIYF. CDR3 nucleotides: TGTGCCAGCAGTTCCTACAGGGAGGGCTCTGGAAACACCATATATTTT.

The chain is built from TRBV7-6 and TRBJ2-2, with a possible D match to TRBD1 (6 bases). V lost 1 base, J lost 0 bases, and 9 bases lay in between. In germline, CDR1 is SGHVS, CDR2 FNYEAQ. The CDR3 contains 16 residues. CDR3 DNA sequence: TGTGCCAGCAGCTTAGTGGGACATTCGAACACCGGGGAGCTGTTTTTT. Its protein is CASSLVGHSNTGELFF.

This chain's CDR3 is CASSLYSYEQYF. In nucleotides, the CDR3 is TGTGCCAGCAGTTTATACAGTTACGAGCAGTACTTC. The rearrangement links TRBV28 to TRBJ2-7; D remains unclear. V was clipped by 1 base and J by 4 bases, with 5 bases between them. From germline, CDR1 is MDHEN and CDR2 SYDVKM. CDR3 length: 12 residues.

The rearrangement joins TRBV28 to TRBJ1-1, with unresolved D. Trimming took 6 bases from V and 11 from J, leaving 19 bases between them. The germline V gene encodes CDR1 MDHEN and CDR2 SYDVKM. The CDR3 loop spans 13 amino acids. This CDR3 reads CASRSLGGPRAFF. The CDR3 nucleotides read TGTGCCAGCAGGTCCCTGGGAGGCCCCCGGGCTTTCTTT.

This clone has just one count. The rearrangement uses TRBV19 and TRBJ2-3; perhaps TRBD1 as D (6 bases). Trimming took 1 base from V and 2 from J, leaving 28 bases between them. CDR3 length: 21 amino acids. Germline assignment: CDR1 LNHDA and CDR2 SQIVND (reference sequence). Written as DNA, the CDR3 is TGTGCCAGTAGTATAGTTCGCAGGGTTTCGACCGCGCAGGGGAACACAGATACGCAGTATTTT. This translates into CASSIVRRVSTAQGNTDTQYF.

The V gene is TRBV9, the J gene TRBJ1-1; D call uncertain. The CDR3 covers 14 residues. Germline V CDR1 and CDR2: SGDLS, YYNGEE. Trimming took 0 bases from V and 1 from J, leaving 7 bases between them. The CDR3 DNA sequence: TGTGCCAGCAGCGTAGATAGTTCGAACACTGAAGCTTTCTTT. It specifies CASSVDSSNTEAFF.

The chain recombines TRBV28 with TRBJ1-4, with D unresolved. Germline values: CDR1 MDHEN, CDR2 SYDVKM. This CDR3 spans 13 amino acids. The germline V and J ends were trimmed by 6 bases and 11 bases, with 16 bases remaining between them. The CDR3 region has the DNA TGTGCCAGCAGAACGGGAGGGCGAGGTAAACTGTTTTTT. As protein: CASRTGGRGKLFF.